The rows below give T cell receptor beta chains drawn from one sample of a study of T-cell memory formation after mild COVID-19. One entry per CDR3 protein results from TCRdb running MiXCR on the 5' RACE reads. The sample lists approximately 260,000 distinct CDR3 sequences, 15% to 20% occurring once. The sample taken for sequencing was PBMCs or a T cell subset sorted from them (not recorded which). Receptor source: a young man who had mild COVID-19 (a few samples of this study predate the infection). Cell type and time point are not known. CDR3s include the opening cysteine and the closing phenylalanine or tryptophan. A D gene is named only where the DNA matches it firmly. Not all rows give a size; the values are once, few, many and, for expanded clones, a class.

TRBD1 TRBJ1-2 TRBV19 - TGTGCCAGTAGTCTCCGGACAGGGAGTAACTATGGCTACACCTTC CASSLRTGSNYGYTF
TRBD1 TRBJ1-6 TRBV4-3 few TGCGCCAGCAGCCAATCCGGGACAGGGTATGCCGATTCACCCCTCCACTTT CASSQSGTGYADSPLHF
- TRBJ1-4 TRBV4-1 - TGCGCCAGCAGCTTGACGGGTTGGGAAAAACTGTTTTTT CASSLTGWEKLFF
- TRBJ1-4 TRBV3-1 - TGTGCCAGCAGCCGGGGGACGGGACCTTTAACAACTAATGAAAAACTGTTTTTT CASSRGTGPLTTNEKLFF
- TRBJ1-1 TRBV29-1 - TGCAGCGTTGAGGTGCTCCGGGCGTCTCAAGCTTTCTTT CSVEVLRASQAFF
- TRBJ1-2 TRBV9 few TGTGCCAGCAGCGTAGATGGTCAGAACTATGGCTACACCTTC CASSVDGQNYGYTF
- TRBJ1-1 TRBV4-2 few TGTGCCAGCAGCCAAGATGAGCTAATGAACACTGAAGCTTTCTTT CASSQDELMNTEAFF
TRBD1 TRBJ2-7 TRBV27 - TGTGCCAGCAGTCAACCGGGACAGGCTTTGTACGAGCAGTACTTC CASSQPGQALYEQYF
TRBD1 TRBJ2-7 TRBV5-1 - TGCGCCAGCAGCTTGATGGGGGACAGGTCCTACGAGCAGTACTTC CASSLMGDRSYEQYF
TRBD1 TRBJ1-2 TRBV18 few TGTGCCAGCTCACCAGAGGGACAGGCGGCCTATGGCTACACCTTC CASSPEGQAAYGYTF
- TRBJ2-1 TRBV7-2 many TGTGCCAGCAGCTTGGTGGGCCAAGATGAGCAGTTCTTC CASSLVGQDEQFF